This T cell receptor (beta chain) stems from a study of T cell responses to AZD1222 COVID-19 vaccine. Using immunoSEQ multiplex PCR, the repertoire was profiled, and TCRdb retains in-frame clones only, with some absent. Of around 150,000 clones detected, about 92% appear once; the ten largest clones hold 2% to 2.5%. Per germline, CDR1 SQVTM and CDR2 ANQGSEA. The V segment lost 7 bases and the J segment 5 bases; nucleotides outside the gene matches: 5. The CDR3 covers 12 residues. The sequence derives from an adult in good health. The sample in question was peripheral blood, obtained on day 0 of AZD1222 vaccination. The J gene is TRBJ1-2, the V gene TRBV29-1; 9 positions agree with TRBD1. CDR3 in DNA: TGCAGCGGGGGACAGGGACGATATGGCTACACCTTC. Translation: CSGGQGRYGYTF.